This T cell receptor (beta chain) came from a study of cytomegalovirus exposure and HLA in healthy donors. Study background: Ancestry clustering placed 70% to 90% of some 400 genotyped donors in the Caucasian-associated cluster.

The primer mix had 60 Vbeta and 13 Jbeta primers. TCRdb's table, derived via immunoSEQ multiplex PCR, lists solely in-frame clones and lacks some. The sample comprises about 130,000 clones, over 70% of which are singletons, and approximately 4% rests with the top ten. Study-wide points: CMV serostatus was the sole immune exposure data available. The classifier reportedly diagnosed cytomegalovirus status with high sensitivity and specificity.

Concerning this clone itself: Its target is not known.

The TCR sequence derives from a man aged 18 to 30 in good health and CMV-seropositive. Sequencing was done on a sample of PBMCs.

As DNA, the CDR3 is TGCGCCAGCAGCTCGGACTACTACAATGAGCAGTTCTTC. This translates into CASSSDYYNEQFF. V gene TRBV5-1 combines with J gene TRBJ2-1, with a tentative D call TRBD2 (6 bases). The CDR3 extends over 13 amino acids. The V gene's germline CDR1 is SGHRS and CDR2 YFSETQ. Trimming removed 3 bases at V and 3 bases at J, with 7 bases between.